The T cell receptor (beta chain) under discussion was sequenced for a study of human T cells and chemical hapten exposure. General study points: Alopecia in all donors means immunity may differ from healthy individuals.

The CDR3 runs 17 residues. Attachment of unique molecular identifiers to individual cDNA molecules was performed in the library. MiXCR was run by TCRdb on the RACE reads, yielding one entry per CDR3 protein. The sample has 180,000 or so distinct CDR3 sequences, 20% to 25% seen once. In the case of this clonotype: Its antigen is undetermined.

Described time point: patch test 3, about 24 weeks after DPC sensitization. Stated treatment: therapeutic diphenylcyclopropenone sensitization with weekly scalp DPC. Unfractionated whole blood yielded the extracted total RNA. V usage is TRBV21-1 and J usage is TRBJ2-7; TRBD2, the table's D call, was not compared with the DNA. TRBV21-1 is marked as a pseudogene. The sample in question was whole blood, obtained in connection with sensitization to the hapten diphenylcyclopropenone (DPC). The receptor comes from a woman in her thirties or forties with alopecia areata. Some clones in this sample may be carry-over from other donors' samples. CDR3 region: CASSKMLSGLPTYEQYF. The CDR3 region has the DNA TGTGCCAGCAGCAAAATGCTTTCGGGACTACCTACCTACGAGCAGTACTTC.